This T cell receptor beta chain is from a study of cytomegalovirus exposure and HLA in healthy donors. Donors came from a validation cohort of over a hundred subjects, distinct from the first 666-subject cohort. Generated by immunoSEQ multiplex PCR, the TCRdb table keeps only in-frame clones and is missing some. The data show some 260,000 clones, about 90% seen once. This clone appeared a single time. Sequences were obtained from PBMCs. The sequence was collected from a woman aged 30 to 39 in good health and CMV-seronegative.

CDR3 region: CASSLQGAFYEQYF. CDR3 bases: TGTGCCAGCAGTTTACAGGGGGCTTTTTACGAGCAGTACTTC. The chain carries TRBV27 and TRBJ2-7; 8 bases fit TRBD1. The ends lost 2 bases at V and 4 bases at J; junction bases unmatched: 4. CDR3 size: 14 residues. Germline loops: CDR1 MNHEY, CDR2 SMNVEV (reference sequence).